Shown below are 6 T cell receptor beta chains from a single sample sequenced in a study of tumor and adjacent non-tumor tissue in lung cancer. Three rounds of nested PCR, following a modified ARM-PCR protocol, produced the TCRbeta library. From the multiplex PCR reads, TCRdb called clonotypes with MiXCR, one entry per CDR3 protein. Counted here are 50,000 to 70,000 distinct CDR3 sequences, about 63% occurring once; the ten biggest clones make up more than 30%. This sample's RNA came from whole unsorted tissue. This non-tumor lung sample came from over 3 cm beyond the tumor edge. Sequenced material: distant non-tumor lung tissue. Every receptor here comes from a man between 65 and 79 years old with non-small cell lung cancer.

This clonotype appeared a few times. The chain joins TRBV7-9 to TRBJ1-2; D gene ambiguous. The CDR3 extends over 15 amino acids. CDR1 is SEHNR and CDR2 is FQNEAQ in the germline V gene (reference sequence). Trimming removed 5 bases at V and 9 bases at J, with 22 bases between. Written as DNA, the CDR3 is TGTGCCAGCAGCCATTTCCGAGGACGTAGGGTTAGCTACACCTTC. Translating it yields CASSHFRGRRVSYTF.

V is TRBV2 and J is TRBJ2-1, with 9 bases that match TRBD2. This CDR3 spans 16 amino acids. V dropped 7 bases and J dropped 0; count of bases not matched to a gene: 7. Germline V gives CDR1 SNHLY, CDR2 FYNNEI. CDR3 protein: CASKGGSGSSYNEQFF. As DNA, the CDR3 is TGTGCCAGCAAGGGCGGTAGCGGGAGCTCCTACAATGAGCAGTTCTTC.

To note about this clonotype: A much larger clone lies a single base off, so this may be a read error. The rearrangement links TRBV10-3 to TRBJ1-3; possibly TRBD1 for D (6 bases). This CDR3 region has 15 residues. V lost 8 bases, J lost 11 bases, and 25 bases lay in between. The germline gives CDR1 ENHRY, CDR2 SYGVKD. CDR3 nucleotides: TGTGCCATCTCCGGCGGGGGCGGCTCTGGAATCGCCATATATTTT. Translated, it gives CAISGGGGSGIAIYF.

About this clonotype: The junction departs from the called germline gene at one end, perhaps through a read error. The chain recombines TRBV10-2 with TRBJ2-2; 8 bases match TRBD2. Looked up from germline, CDR1 is WSHSY and CDR2 is SAAADI. The CDR3 totals 16 residues. The CDR3 sequence is CASTAGSGMNTGERFF. The CDR3 bases are TGCGCCAGCACTGCGGGTAGCGGGATGAACACCGGGGAGCGGTTTTTT.

Regarding this clonotype: A much larger clone differs from this one at a single base, so this may be a read error. The chain joins TRBV6-5 to TRBJ2-1; TRBD1 agrees at 7 bases. Germline loops: CDR1 MNHEY, CDR2 SVGAGI. This CDR3 contains 16 residues. The CDR3 spells CASSSRGMAYPNEQLF. DNA of the CDR3: TGTGCCAGCAGTTCCAGGGGGATGGCCTACCCCAATGAGCAGCTCTTC.

This clonotype showed up many times. CDR3 protein: CASSNGRTGNYEQYF. CDR3 in DNA: TGTGCCAGCAGTAACGGCCGGACGGGGAACTACGAGCAGTACTTC. This chain connects TRBV5-5 to TRBJ2-7, with a tentative D call TRBD2 (5 bases). The CDR3 loop spans 15 amino acids. The germline gives CDR1 SGHKS, CDR2 YYEKEE (reference sequence). V lost 5 bases and J 3 bases, leaving 18 bases between the germline ends.